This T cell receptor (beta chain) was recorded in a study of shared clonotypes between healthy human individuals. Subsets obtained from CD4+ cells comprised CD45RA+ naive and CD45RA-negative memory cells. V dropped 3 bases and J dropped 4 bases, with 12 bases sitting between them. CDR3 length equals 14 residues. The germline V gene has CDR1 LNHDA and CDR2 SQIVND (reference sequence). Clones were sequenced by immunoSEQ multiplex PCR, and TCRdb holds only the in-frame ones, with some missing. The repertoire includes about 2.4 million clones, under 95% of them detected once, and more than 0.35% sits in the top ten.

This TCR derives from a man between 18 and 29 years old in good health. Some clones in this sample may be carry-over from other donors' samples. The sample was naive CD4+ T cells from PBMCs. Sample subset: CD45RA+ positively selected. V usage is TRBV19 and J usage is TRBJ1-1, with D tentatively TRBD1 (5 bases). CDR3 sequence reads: CASSIAAGITEAFF. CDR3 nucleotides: TGTGCCAGTAGTATCGCGGCAGGGATCACTGAAGCTTTCTTT.